Here is one T cell receptor (beta chain) with its context. Its antigen is not identified. This CDR3 region has 17 residues. Deletions cut 0 bases from V and 7 bases from J, with 16 bases between. Germline-derived CDR1 and CDR2 are PRHDT and FYEKMQ (reference sequence). Profiling relied on immunoSEQ multiplex PCR, and the TCRdb table lists in-frame clones only, not all of them. The sample contains roughly 120,000 clones, roughly 87% of which appear only once. The data were taken from a study of T cell responses to AZD1222 COVID-19 vaccine. General study points: Repertoire samples came only from after the peak T cell response. Seropositive status at baseline applied to only five or six AZD1222 recipients. Donor demographics were predominantly white British with a female majority; clonal diversity may be underestimated. Spike-specific TCR breadth and depth went up after people got two AZD1222 doses.

The sequencing used peripheral blood, collected on day 0 of AZD1222 vaccination. The chain has TRBV13 and TRBJ1-6; D remains ambiguous. The receptor was isolated from an adult in good health. CDR3 region: CASSLGLTAFGNSPLHF. The CDR3 bases are TGTGCCAGCAGCTTAGGCCTAACTGCTTTCGGGAATTCACCCCTCCACTTT.